A single TCR beta chain is shown here with its context. Its cognate antigen is unknown. TCRdb's copy holds only in-frame clones and misses some; the assay was immunoSEQ multiplex PCR. The data show thousands of clones, roughly 69% seen once. V dropped 5 bases and J dropped 5; count of bases not matched to a gene: 11. The CDR3 loop spans 18 amino acids. From germline, CDR1 is SEHNR and CDR2 FQNEAQ (reference sequence). The sample originates from a study of neoadjuvant anti-PD-1 for oral cavity cancer. This sample's time point: after neoadjuvant nivolumab, at surgical resection. General study findings and limits: Higher pretreatment blood Treg/Th17 ratios correlated with higher pretreatment blood and lower post-treatment tumor TCRbeta clonality.

The TCR originated in a person aged 40 to 85 with oral cavity squamous cell carcinoma. Sequencing was performed on PBMCs, taken after nivolumab (anti-PD-1) treatment. V and J are TRBV7-9 and TRBJ1-6, with 11 bases identical to TRBD1. The CDR3 here is CASSPPGDRGINNSPLHF. As DNA, the CDR3 is TGTGCCAGCAGCCCCCCCGGGGACAGGGGGATCAATAATTCACCCCTCCACTTT.